Below, 30 T cell receptor beta chains from the same sample are listed, as sequenced in a study of identifying expanded T cells in peripheral blood. Repertoires were generated with immunoSEQ multiplex PCR, while TCRdb's copy carries only in-frame clones and drops some. This sample has more than 50,000 clones, with around 86% found just once. The source material was blood. The receptors were sampled from a person aged 18 to 70 in good health.

The chain has TRBV18 and TRBJ2-2; tentatively, D is TRBD1 (6 bases). Germline assignment: CDR1 KGHSH and CDR2 LQKENI. V shed 2 bases and J shed 6 bases, with 7 bases lying between them. The length of the CDR3 is 13 residues. This CDR3 is CASSPNRAGELFF. The CDR3 DNA reads as TGTGCCAGCTCACCAAACAGGGCCGGGGAGCTGTTTTTT.

The rearrangement links TRBV2 to TRBJ1-4; the match to TRBD1 covers 8 bases. This CDR3 is built from 13 residues. V shed 6 bases and J 8 bases; nucleotides not matched to a gene: 5. Per germline, CDR1 SNHLY and CDR2 FYNNEI. The CDR3 region is CASRTGDKEKLFF. The DNA for the CDR3 is TGTGCCAGCAGGACAGGGGACAAGGAAAAACTGTTTTTT.

The chain employs TRBV7-6 and TRBJ2-6, with D hard to call. The CDR3 covers 13 residues. The germline V and J ends were trimmed by 5 bases and 0 bases, with 2 bases remaining between them. Germline CDR1 SGHVS, CDR2 FNYEAQ. In DNA, the CDR3 is TGTGCCAGCAGCAACTCTGGGGCCAACGTCCTGACTTTC. Translation: CASSNSGANVLTF.

This sequence joins TRBV29-1 and TRBJ1-2, with a weak D call TRBD1 (5 bases). Germline CDR1 SQVTM, CDR2 ANQGSEA. The length of the CDR3 is 12 residues. The V and J ends lost 0 bases and 7 bases respectively, with 9 bases between them. CDR3 in amino acids: CSVEEGVGGYTF. CDR3 bases: TGCAGCGTTGAAGAGGGGGTAGGTGGCTACACCTTC.

The chain recombines TRBV5-1 with TRBJ1-3, with D maybe TRBD1 (6 bases). The CDR3 covers 15 residues. V lost 4 bases to trimming and J lost 2 bases, with 13 bases between them. The germline V gene encodes CDR1 SGHRS and CDR2 YFSETQ. The CDR3 loop reads CASSPDSRTGNTIYF. The CDR3 nucleotides read TGCGCCAGCAGCCCGGACAGCAGAACTGGAAACACCATATATTTT.

The chain carries TRBV7-9 and TRBJ2-1; TRBD2 aligns across 14 bases. This CDR3 is built from 13 residues. V dropped 8 bases and J dropped 6; count of bases not matched to a gene: 0. Germline assignment: CDR1 SEHNR and CDR2 FQNEAQ (reference sequence). CDR3 protein: CASGLAGGNEQFF. Here the CDR3 DNA reads TGTGCCAGCGGACTAGCGGGAGGCAATGAGCAGTTCTTC.

The chain carries TRBV5-1 and TRBJ2-5; D remains ambiguous. In germline, CDR1 is SGHRS, CDR2 YFSETQ. The germline V and J ends were trimmed by 2 bases and 2 bases, with 10 bases remaining between them. This CDR3 has 14 residues. CDR3 in amino acids: CASSFAKEQETQYF. The CDR3 nucleotides read TGCGCCAGCAGCTTTGCGAAGGAACAAGAGACCCAGTACTTC.

The chain combines TRBV28 with TRBJ2-1, with D possibly being TRBD1 or TRBD2 (5 bases each). With 3 bases removed from V and 0 bases from J, the gap between germline ends came to 12 bases. The CDR3 has 16 residues. Germline CDR1 reads MDHEN; CDR2 reads SYDVKM. The CDR3: CASSFGAGSSYNEQFF. The CDR3 bases are TGTGCCAGCAGTTTCGGAGCAGGGAGCTCCTACAATGAGCAGTTCTTC.

V gene TRBV5-4 combines with J gene TRBJ2-3; 10 bases align to TRBD1. Looked up from germline, CDR1 is SGHNT and CDR2 is YYREEE (reference sequence). V dropped 4 bases and J dropped 5; count of bases not matched to a gene: 4. The CDR3 length is 14 residues. The CDR3 DNA reads as TGTGCCAGCAGCCCGGGACAGGGGTTAGATACGCAGTATTTT. Its protein product is CASSPGQGLDTQYF.

This clone was seen once. The rearrangement joins TRBV6-6 to TRBJ1-1, with D unresolved. Trimming pared 0 bases from V and 3 bases from J, leaving 11 bases between. The germline V gene encodes CDR1 MNHNY and CDR2 SVGAGI (reference sequence). The CDR3 totals 15 residues. CDR3 in DNA: TGTGCCAGCAGTTACTCGGGTTTCGAGGACACTGAAGCTTTCTTT. Residues: CASSYSGFEDTEAFF.

The V call is TRBV9, the J call TRBJ2-1; 8 nucleotides match TRBD2. CDR3 length equals 15 residues. Germline V gene lookup returns CDR1 SGDLS and CDR2 YYNGEE. V was clipped by 4 bases and J by 5 bases; unmatched bases: 8. In nucleotides, the CDR3 is TGTGCCAGCAGCCCGATAGGCGGGGGGAACAATGAGCAGTTCTTC. As protein: CASSPIGGGNNEQFF. The variable domain in full, with the rest retrieved from reference TRBV9 and TRBJ2-1, is DSGVTQTPKHLITATGQRVTLRCSPRSGDLSVYWYQQSLDQGLQFLIQYYNGEERAKGNILERFSAQQFPDLHSELNLSSLELGDSALYFCASSPIGGGNNEQFFGPGTRLTVL.

This clone has only a few counts. This chain links TRBV5-1 with TRBJ2-3; 9 nucleotides align to TRBD2. Germline V gene lookup returns CDR1 SGHRS and CDR2 YFSETQ. V was pared by 7 bases and J by 0 bases, with 6 bases of the junction left unmatched. There are 15 residues in the CDR3. CDR3 bases: TGCGCCAGCGAACGCGGGGGGGCCAGCACAGATACGCAGTATTTT. It codes for CASERGGASTDTQYF.

This sequence joins TRBV6-6 and TRBJ1-2; unclear D gene. Germline CDR1 MNHNY, CDR2 SVGAGI (reference sequence). The ends were cut back, 6 bases at V and 4 bases at J, with 12 bases in the middle. The CDR3 length is 13 residues. CDR3: CASSLSGVYGYTF. For the CDR3, the DNA is TGTGCCAGCAGCCTTTCAGGAGTCTATGGCTACACCTTC.

This sequence joins TRBV6-1 and TRBJ1-4; D unclear. The ends were cut back, 4 bases at V and 6 bases at J, with 3 bases in the middle. Germline CDR1 is MNHNS and CDR2 is SASEGT. The CDR3 totals 11 residues. CDR3 amino acids: CASSVYEKLFF. The CDR3 coding sequence is TGTGCCAGCAGTGTTTATGAAAAACTGTTTTTT.

This clone was seen a few times. The V gene is TRBV25-1, the J gene TRBJ1-1, with D possibly being TRBD1 (6 bases). Per the germline V gene, CDR1 is MGHDK and CDR2 is SYGVNS. V lost 3 bases and J lost 4, with 12 bases in between. The CDR3 contains 14 residues. The CDR3 loop reads CASSEPQGGTEAFF. CDR3 in DNA: TGTGCCAGCAGTGAGCCACAGGGTGGCACTGAAGCTTTCTTT.

The chain has TRBV18 and TRBJ2-2; 8 positions agree with TRBD1. V dropped 4 bases and J dropped 4; count of bases not matched to a gene: 8. This CDR3 contains 16 residues. The germline gives CDR1 KGHSH, CDR2 LQKENI. The CDR3 is CASSRELDRATGELFF. Written as DNA, the CDR3 is TGTGCCAGCTCACGGGAATTGGACAGGGCCACCGGGGAGCTGTTTTTT.

This chain connects TRBV2 to TRBJ1-2; D ambiguous. V was cut by 6 bases and J by 8 bases, with 13 bases left in between. The CDR3 has 12 amino acids. Germline V gene lookup returns CDR1 SNHLY and CDR2 FYNNEI. The CDR3 sequence is CASRTSLGGYTF. For the CDR3, the DNA is TGTGCCAGCAGGACCTCTCTCGGGGGCTACACCTTC.

The rearrangement uses TRBV7-9 and TRBJ1-1; possible D gene TRBD1, 5 bases. V lost 2 bases and J lost 11, with 12 bases in between. The CDR3 runs to 12 residues. Germline V gives CDR1 SEHNR, CDR2 FQNEAQ (reference sequence). CDR3 in amino acids: CASSLKGAGAFF. For the CDR3, the DNA is TGTGCCAGCAGCTTAAAAGGGGCTGGGGCTTTCTTT.

This clone appeared a few times. The chain joins TRBV18 to TRBJ2-5; D is uncertain. The CDR3 consists of 13 residues. Germline values: CDR1 KGHSH, CDR2 LQKENI. Deletions cut 3 bases from V and 4 bases from J, with 9 bases between. This chain's CDR3 is CASSPSIGETQYF. The CDR3 DNA reads as TGTGCCAGCTCACCGTCAATTGGAGAGACCCAGTACTTC. The variable domain in full, completed from reference TRBV18 and TRBJ2-5, reads NAGVMQNPRHLVRRRGQEARLRCSPMKGHSHVYWYRQLPEEGLKFMVYLQKENIIDESGMPKERFSAEFPKEGPSILRIQQVVRGDSAAYFCASSPSIGETQYFGPGTRLLVL.

The chain is built from TRBV5-5 and TRBJ1-3; 11 positions match TRBD1. With V trimmed by 0 bases and J by 10 bases, 6 bases remained unmatched. Germline loops: CDR1 SGHKS, CDR2 YYEKEE (reference sequence). The CDR3 consists of 15 residues. The DNA of the CDR3 is TGTGCCAGCAGCTTGGCTGGACAGGGGGCTGCGACCATATATTTT. Amino acid sequence: CASSLAGQGAATIYF. The variable domain in full, completed from reference TRBV5-5 and TRBJ1-3, reads DAGVTQSPTHLIKTRGQQVTLRCSPISGHKSVSWYQQVLGQGPQFIFQYYEKEERGRGNFPDRFSARQFPNYSSELNVNALLLGDSALYLCASSLAGQGAATIYFGEGSWLTVV.

V usage is TRBV19 and J usage is TRBJ2-3; D is possibly TRBD2 (6 bases). V was trimmed by 8 bases and J by 10 bases, leaving 10 bases between them. CDR3 length equals 10 residues. Germline V CDR1 and CDR2: LNHDA, SQIVND (reference sequence). DNA for the CDR3: TGTGCCAGTGGTGGGGGGTCGCAGTATTTT. Its translation is CASGGGSQYF.

The rearrangement joins TRBV7-9 to TRBJ2-3, with 7 bases identical to TRBD2. This CDR3 is 15 amino acids long. Trimming cost V 2 bases and J 3 bases; bases outside gene matches: 5. In germline, CDR1 is SEHNR, CDR2 FQNEAQ (reference sequence). The CDR3 loop reads CASSLRRGGTDTQYF. DNA for the CDR3: TGTGCCAGCAGCTTACGGAGGGGAGGGACAGATACGCAGTATTTT. The full variable domain, with the rest looked up from reference TRBV7-9 and TRBJ2-3, is DTGVSQNPRHKITKRGQNVTFRCDPISEHNRLYWYRQTLGQGPEFLTYFQNEAQLEKSRLLSDRFSAERPKGSFSTLEIQRTEQGDSAMYLCASSLRRGGTDTQYFGPGTRLTVL.

This chain uses TRBV12-5 with TRBJ1-5; 7 nucleotides match TRBD1. J was trimmed by 3 bases and V by 6 bases; bases with no gene match: 8. The CDR3 contains 15 residues. In germline, CDR1 is LGHNT, CDR2 FRNRAP. CDR3 loop: CASGNQDRPNQPQHF. DNA of the CDR3: TGTGCTAGTGGCAACCAGGACAGGCCCAATCAGCCCCAGCATTTT.

The V and J genes are TRBV25-1 and TRBJ2-1, with a possible D match to TRBD1 (5 bases). With 0 bases removed from V and 6 bases from J, the gap between germline ends came to 9 bases. The CDR3 extends over 14 amino acids. Germline V lookup: CDR1 MGHDK, CDR2 SYGVNS. Written as DNA, the CDR3 is TGTGCCAGCAGTGAATATGGGCAGGGCAATGAGCAGTTCTTC. Translating it yields CASSEYGQGNEQFF. Full variable domain (rest looked up from reference TRBV25-1 and TRBJ2-1): EADIYQTPRYLVIGTGKKITLECSQTMGHDKMYWYQQDPGMELHLIHYSYGVNSTEKGDLSSESTVSRIRTEHFPLTLESARPSHTSQYLCASSEYGQGNEQFFGPGTRLTVL.

This chain links TRBV15 with TRBJ1-4, with 9 bases that match TRBD1. CDR3 size: 17 residues. After removal of 0 bases from V and 5 bases from J, the junction contained 7 bases not matched to a gene. The germline V gene has CDR1 LNHNV and CDR2 YYDKDF (reference sequence). CDR3 sequence reads: CATSRDLQGATNEKLFF. The CDR3 coding sequence is TGTGCCACCAGCAGAGATTTACAGGGGGCGACAAATGAAAAACTGTTTTTT.

The V gene is TRBV18, the J gene TRBJ1-2, with D hard to call. The CDR3 sequence is 13 residues long. The germline CDR1 and CDR2 sequences are KGHSH and LQKENI. Between the trimmed V and J ends, which lost 4 bases and 7 bases, there was a span of 13 bases. CDR3 in amino acids: CASSQETKVGYTF. The CDR3 bases are TGTGCCAGCTCACAAGAAACTAAGGTTGGCTACACCTTC.

The chain employs TRBV5-1 and TRBJ1-5; no definite D call. V was clipped by 4 bases and J by 5 bases, with 22 bases between them. The CDR3 consists of 17 residues. Per the germline V gene, CDR1 is SGHRS and CDR2 is YFSETQ. CDR3 sequence: CASSPGEPGWWDQPQHF. The CDR3 region has the DNA TGCGCCAGCAGCCCTGGGGAGCCAGGTTGGTGGGATCAGCCCCAGCATTTT.

The chain uses TRBV6-5 and TRBJ2-3; 11 positions match TRBD1. V was pared by 6 bases and J by 11 bases, with 10 bases of the junction left unmatched. The CDR3 has 14 residues. Germline loops: CDR1 MNHEY, CDR2 SVGAGI. The CDR3 bases are TGTGCCAGCAGCACCGGGACAGGGGGTTTGGTGCAGTATTTT. It encodes CASSTGTGGLVQYF.

The chain recombines TRBV29-1 with TRBJ1-2; no clear D gene. Germline V gene sequence: CDR1 SQVTM, CDR2 ANQGSEA. This CDR3 comprises 13 residues. Between the trimmed V and J ends, which lost 7 bases and 7 bases, there was a span of 19 bases. The CDR3 sequence is CSGRTDSPFGYTF. The CDR3 bases are TGCAGCGGAAGGACGGATTCACCCTTTGGCTACACCTTC.

J is TRBJ2-6 and V is TRBV2; D assignment may be TRBD1 or TRBD2 (5 bases each). The germline V gene has CDR1 SNHLY and CDR2 FYNNEI. V lost 5 bases to trimming and J lost 4 bases, with 18 bases between them. The CDR3 runs 17 residues. CDR3 bases: TGTGCCAGCAGTTCGAGGGGACCCAAAAGGGGGGCCAACGTCCTGACTTTC. Its translation: CASSSRGPKRGANVLTF.